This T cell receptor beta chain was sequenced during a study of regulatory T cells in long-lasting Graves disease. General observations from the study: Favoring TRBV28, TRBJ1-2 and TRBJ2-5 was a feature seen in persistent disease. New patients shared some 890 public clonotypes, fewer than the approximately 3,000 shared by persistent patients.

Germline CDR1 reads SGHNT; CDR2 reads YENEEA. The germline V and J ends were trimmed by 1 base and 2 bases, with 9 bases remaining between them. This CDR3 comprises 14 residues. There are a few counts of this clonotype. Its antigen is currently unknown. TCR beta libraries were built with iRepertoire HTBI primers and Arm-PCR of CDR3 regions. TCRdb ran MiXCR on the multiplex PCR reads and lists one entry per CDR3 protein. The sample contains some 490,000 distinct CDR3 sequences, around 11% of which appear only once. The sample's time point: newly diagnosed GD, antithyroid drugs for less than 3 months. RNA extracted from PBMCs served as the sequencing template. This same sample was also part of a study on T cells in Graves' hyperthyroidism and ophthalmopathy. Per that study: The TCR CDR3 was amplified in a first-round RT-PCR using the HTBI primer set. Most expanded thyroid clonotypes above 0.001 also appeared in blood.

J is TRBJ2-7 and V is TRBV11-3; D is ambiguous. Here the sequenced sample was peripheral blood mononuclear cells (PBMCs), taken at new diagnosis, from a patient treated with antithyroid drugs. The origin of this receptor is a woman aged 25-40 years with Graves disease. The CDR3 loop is CASSLAYQAYEQYF. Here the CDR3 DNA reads TGTGCCAGCAGCTTAGCCTACCAAGCCTACGAGCAGTACTTC.